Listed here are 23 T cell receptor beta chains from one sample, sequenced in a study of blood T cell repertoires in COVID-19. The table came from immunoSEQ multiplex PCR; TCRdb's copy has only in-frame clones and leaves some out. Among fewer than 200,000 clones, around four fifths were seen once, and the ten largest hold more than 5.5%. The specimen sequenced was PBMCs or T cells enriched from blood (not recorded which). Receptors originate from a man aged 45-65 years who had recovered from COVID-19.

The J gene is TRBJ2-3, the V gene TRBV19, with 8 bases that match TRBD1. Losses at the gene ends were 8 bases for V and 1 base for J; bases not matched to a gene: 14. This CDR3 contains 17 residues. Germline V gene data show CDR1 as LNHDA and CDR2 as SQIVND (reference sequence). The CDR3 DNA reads TGTGCCAGTTCTCCTACGACAGGGGTCAGGGGCACAGATACGCAGTATTTT. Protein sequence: CASSPTTGVRGTDTQYF.

Here the CDR3 DNA reads TGCGCCAGCACTGACCCGGGACAGGGGGTCACTGAAGCTTTCTTT. Residues: CASTDPGQGVTEAFF. This rearrangement joins TRBV10-2 to TRBJ1-1; TRBD1 agrees at 11 bases. Trimming at V came to 7 bases and at J to 4 bases, leaving 8 bases not matched to a gene. There are 15 residues in the CDR3. CDR1 is WSHSY, CDR2 SAAADI, per germline.

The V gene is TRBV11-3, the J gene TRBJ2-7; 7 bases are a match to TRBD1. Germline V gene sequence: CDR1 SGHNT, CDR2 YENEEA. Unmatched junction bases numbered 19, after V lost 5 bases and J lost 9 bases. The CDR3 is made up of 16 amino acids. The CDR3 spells CASSPLGDRGRLVQYF. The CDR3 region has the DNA TGTGCCAGCAGCCCCCTAGGGGATAGGGGGCGATTAGTGCAGTACTTC.

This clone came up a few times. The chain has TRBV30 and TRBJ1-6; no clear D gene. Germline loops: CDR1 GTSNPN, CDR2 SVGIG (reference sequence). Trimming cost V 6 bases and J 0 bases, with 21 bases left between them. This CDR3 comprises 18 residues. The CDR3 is CACPPGNIGSSYNSPLHF. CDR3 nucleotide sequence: TGTGCCTGTCCACCGGGGAACATCGGAAGCTCCTATAATTCACCCCTCCACTTT.

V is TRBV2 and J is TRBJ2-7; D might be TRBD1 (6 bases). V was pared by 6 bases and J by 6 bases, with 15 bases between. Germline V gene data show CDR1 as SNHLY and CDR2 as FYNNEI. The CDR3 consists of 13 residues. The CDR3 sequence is CASSQGPLGEQYF. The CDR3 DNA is TGTGCCAGCAGCCAGGGGCCGTTGGGCGAGCAGTACTTC.

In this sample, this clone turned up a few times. CDR3 sequence (DNA): TGTGCCAGCAGCCGGTACAGGGGCCTTAGGCACGAGCAGTACTTC. Residues: CASSRYRGLRHEQYF. The chain couples TRBV3-1 (or the pseudogene TRBV3-2) to TRBJ2-7; 7 bases fit TRBD1. The germline V gene encodes CDR1 LGHDT and CDR2 YNNKEL (reference sequence). The trim removed 4 bases at V and 5 bases at J, leaving 11 bases unmatched. The CDR3 consists of 15 residues.

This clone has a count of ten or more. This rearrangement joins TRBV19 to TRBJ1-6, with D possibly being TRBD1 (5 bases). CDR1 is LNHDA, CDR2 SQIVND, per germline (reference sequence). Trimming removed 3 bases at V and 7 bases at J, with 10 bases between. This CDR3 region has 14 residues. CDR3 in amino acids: CASSIRGGNSPLHF. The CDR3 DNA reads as TGTGCCAGTAGTATTAGGGGTGGAAATTCACCCCTCCACTTT.

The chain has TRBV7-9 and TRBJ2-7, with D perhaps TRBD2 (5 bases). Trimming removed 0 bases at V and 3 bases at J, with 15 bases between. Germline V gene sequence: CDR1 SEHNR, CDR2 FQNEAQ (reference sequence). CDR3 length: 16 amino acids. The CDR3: CASSLAQRGLGYEQYF. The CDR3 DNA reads TGTGCCAGCAGCTTAGCCCAGAGAGGACTTGGCTACGAGCAGTACTTC. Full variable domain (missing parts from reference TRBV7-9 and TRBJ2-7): DTGVSQNPRHKITKRGQNVTFRCDPISEHNRLYWYRQTLGQGPEFLTYFQNEAQLEKSRLLSDRFSAERPKGSFSTLEIQRTEQGDSAMYLCASSLAQRGLGYEQYFGPGTRLTVT.

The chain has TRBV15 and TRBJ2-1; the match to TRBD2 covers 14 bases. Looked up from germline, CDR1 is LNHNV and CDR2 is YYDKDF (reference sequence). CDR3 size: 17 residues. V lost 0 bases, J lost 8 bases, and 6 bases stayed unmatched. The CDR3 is CATSRDRLAGGRHEQFF. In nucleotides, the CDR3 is TGTGCCACCAGCAGAGATAGACTAGCGGGGGGGCGTCATGAGCAGTTCTTC.

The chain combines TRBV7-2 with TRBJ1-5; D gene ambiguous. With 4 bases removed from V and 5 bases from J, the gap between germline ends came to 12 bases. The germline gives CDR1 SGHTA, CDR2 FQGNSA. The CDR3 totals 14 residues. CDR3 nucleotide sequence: TGTGCCAGCAGCTCACTGGTAGCTGATCAGCCCCAGCATTTT. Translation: CASSSLVADQPQHF.

Written as DNA, the CDR3 is TGTGCCAGCAGGCCGCTAACCACTAGCACAGATACGCAGTATTTT. The encoded protein is CASRPLTTSTDTQYF. The chain has TRBV2 and TRBJ2-3; unclear D gene. V dropped 6 bases and J dropped 0 bases, with 13 bases sitting between them. CDR1 and CDR2 from the germline V gene are SNHLY and FYNNEI. This CDR3 has 15 residues.

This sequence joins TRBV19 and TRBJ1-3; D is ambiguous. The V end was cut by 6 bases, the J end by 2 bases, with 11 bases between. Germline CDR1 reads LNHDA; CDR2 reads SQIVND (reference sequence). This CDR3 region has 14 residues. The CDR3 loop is CASSPMQTGNTIYF. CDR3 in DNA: TGTGCCAGTAGCCCTATGCAAACTGGAAACACCATATATTTT.

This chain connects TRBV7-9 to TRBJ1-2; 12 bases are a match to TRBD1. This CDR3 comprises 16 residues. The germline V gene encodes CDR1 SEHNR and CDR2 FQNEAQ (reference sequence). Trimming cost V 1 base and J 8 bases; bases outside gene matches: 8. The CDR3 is CASSLVGGQGARGYTF. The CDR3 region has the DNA TGTGCCAGCAGCTTAGTAGGGGGACAGGGGGCTCGAGGCTACACCTTC.

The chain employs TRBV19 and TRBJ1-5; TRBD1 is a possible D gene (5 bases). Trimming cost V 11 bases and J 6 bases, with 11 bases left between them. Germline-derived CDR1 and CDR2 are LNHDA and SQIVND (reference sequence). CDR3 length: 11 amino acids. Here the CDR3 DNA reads TGTGCCTCAGGGTTTGGTCAGCCCCAGCATTTT. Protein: CASGFGQPQHF.

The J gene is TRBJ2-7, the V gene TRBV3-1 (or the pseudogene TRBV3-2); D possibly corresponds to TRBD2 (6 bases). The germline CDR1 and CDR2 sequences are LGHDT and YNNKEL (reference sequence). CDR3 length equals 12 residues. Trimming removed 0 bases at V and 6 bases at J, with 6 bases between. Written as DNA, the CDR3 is TGTGCCAGCAGCCAAGAGGGACTCGAGCAGTACTTC. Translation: CASSQEGLEQYF.

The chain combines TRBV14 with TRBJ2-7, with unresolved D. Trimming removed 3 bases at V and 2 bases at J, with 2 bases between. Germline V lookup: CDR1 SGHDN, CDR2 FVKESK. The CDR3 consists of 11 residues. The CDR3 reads CASSHTYEQYF. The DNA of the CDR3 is TGTGCCAGCAGCCATACCTACGAGCAGTACTTC. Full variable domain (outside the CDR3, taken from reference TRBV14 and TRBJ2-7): EAGVTQFPSHSVIEKGQTVTLRCDPISGHDNLYWYRRVMGKEIKFLLHFVKESKQDESGMPNNRFLAERTGGTYSTLKVQPAELEDSGVYFCASSHTYEQYFGPGTRLTVT.

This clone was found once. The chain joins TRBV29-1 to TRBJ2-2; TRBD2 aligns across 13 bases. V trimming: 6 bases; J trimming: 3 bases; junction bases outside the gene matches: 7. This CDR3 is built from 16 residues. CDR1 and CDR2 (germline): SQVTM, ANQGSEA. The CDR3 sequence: CSVSGTSGVDTGELFF. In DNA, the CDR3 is TGCAGCGTGTCCGGGACTAGCGGGGTAGACACCGGGGAGCTGTTTTTT.

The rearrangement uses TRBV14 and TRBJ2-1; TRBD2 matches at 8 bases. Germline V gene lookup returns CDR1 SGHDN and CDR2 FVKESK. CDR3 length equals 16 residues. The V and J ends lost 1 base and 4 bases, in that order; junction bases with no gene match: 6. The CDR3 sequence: CASSQVGSGAYNEQFF. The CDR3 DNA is TGTGCCAGCAGCCAAGTGGGTAGCGGGGCGTACAATGAGCAGTTCTTC.

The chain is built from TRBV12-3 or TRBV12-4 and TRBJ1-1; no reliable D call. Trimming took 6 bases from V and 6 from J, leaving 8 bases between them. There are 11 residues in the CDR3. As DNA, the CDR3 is TGTGCCAGCAGGGCGGGTCCTGAAGCTTTCTTT. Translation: CASRAGPEAFF.

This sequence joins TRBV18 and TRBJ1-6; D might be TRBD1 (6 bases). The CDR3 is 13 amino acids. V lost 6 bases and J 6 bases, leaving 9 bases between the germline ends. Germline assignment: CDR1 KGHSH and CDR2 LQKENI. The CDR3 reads CASSSDSNSPLHF. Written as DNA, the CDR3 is TGTGCCAGCTCCTCGGACAGTAATTCACCCCTCCACTTT.

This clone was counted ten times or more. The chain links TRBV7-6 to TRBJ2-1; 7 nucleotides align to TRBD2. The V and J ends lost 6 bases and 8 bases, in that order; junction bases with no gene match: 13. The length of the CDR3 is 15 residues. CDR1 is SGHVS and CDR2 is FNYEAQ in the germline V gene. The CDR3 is CASSYTSAHMHEQFF. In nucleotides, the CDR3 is TGTGCCAGCAGTTATACTAGCGCCCATATGCATGAGCAGTTCTTC.

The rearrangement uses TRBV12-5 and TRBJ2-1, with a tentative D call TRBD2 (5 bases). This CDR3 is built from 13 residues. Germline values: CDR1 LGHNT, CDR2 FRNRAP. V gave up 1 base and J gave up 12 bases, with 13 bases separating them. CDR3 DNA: TGTGCTAGTGGTTTGGGGGAGCGCCGTAGGCAGTTCTTC. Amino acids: CASGLGERRRQFF.

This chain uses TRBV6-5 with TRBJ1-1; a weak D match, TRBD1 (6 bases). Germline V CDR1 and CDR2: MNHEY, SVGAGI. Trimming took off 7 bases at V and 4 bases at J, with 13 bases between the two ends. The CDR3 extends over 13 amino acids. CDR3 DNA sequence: TGTGCCAGCACACAGGGAAGTATCACTGAAGCTTTCTTT. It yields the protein CASTQGSITEAFF.